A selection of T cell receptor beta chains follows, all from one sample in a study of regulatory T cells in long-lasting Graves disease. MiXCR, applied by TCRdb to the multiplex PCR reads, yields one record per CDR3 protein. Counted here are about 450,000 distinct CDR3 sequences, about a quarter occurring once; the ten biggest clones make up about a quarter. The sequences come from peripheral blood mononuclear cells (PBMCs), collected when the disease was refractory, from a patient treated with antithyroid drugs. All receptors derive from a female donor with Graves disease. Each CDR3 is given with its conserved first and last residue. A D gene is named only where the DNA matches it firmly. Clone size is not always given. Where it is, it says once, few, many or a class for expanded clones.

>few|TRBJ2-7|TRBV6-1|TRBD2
TGTGCCAGCAGTCTAAGCGGGACCTCCTACGAGCAGTACTTC
CASSLSGTSYEQYF
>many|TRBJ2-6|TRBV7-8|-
TGTGCCAGCAGCCCAACGGGCGGGTCTGGGGCCAACGTCCTGACTTTC
CASSPTGGSGANVLTF
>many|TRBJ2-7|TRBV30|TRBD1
TGTGCCCGGGGTCAGGGGGCTGGGTACGAGCAGTACTTC
CARGQGAGYEQYF
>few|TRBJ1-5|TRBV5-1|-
TGCGCCAGCAGCTTGGATCCTGGGGATCCCCAGCATTTT
CASSLDPGDPQHF
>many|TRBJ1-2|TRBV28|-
TGTGCCAGCAGTTCCCCACAGGGATTGAATGGCTACACCTTC
CASSSPQGLNGYTF
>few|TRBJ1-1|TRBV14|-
TGTGCCAGCAGCCAACGCCGATACCCCTACGAGAACACTGAAGCTTTCTTT
CASSQRRYPYENTEAFF
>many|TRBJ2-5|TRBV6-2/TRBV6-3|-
TGTGCCAGCAGTTACCCACACCTCCAAGAGACCCAGTACTTC
CASSYPHLQETQYF
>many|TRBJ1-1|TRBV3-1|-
TGTGCCAGCAGCCAAGATCAACCACTGAACACTGAAGCTTTCTTT
CASSQDQPLNTEAFF
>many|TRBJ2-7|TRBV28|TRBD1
TGTGCCAGCAGTTGGGAACGGGGGACAGGGGCCTACGAGCAGTACTTC
CASSWERGTGAYEQYF
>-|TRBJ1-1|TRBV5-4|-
TGTGCCAGCAGCGGGGGGGTCGCGGCTGAAGCTTTCTTT
CASSGGVAAEAFF
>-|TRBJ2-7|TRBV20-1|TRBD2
TGCAGTGCTTCCCGTCGTTTTGGGGGAGGGAACAAAAACGAGCAGTACTTC
CSASRRFGGGNKNEQYF
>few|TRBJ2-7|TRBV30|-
TGTGCCTGGAGTCTCGGCCGGGACGAGCAGTACTTC
CAWSLGRDEQYF
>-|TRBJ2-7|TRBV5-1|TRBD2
TGCGCCAGCAAGCCTAGCGGGAGTTCGGGATACGAGCAGTACTTC
CASKPSGSSGYEQYF
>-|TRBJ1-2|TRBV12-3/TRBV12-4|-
TGTGCCAGCAGCTCTAGCAGGGCCACTAACTATGGCTACACCTTC
CASSSSRATNYGYTF
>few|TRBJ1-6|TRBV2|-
TGTGCCAGCAGCCCGAGTTCACCCCTCCACTTT
CASSPSSPLHF
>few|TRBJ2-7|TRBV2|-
TGTGCCAGCATTAGTGAAAGCTCCTACGAGCAGTACTTC
CASISESSYEQYF
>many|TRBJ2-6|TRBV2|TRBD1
TGTGCCAGATCCGGGACAGACCTCTCTGGGGCCAACGTCCTGACTTTC
CARSGTDLSGANVLTF
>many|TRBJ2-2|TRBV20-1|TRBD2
TGCAGTGCTAGGGGACTAGCGGGAGGGCCAGCGAACACCGGGGAGCTGTTTTTT
CSARGLAGGPANTGELFF
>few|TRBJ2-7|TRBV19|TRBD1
TGTGCCAGTAGTTTCGGCGACCGGACAGGGGGCTACGAGCAGTACTTC
CASSFGDRTGGYEQYF
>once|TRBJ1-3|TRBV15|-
TGTGCCACCAGCAGAGAAAGAGGGGGAGGAAACACCATATATTTT
CATSRERGGGNTIYF
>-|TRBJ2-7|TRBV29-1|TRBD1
TGCAGCGCGGGACAGGGATTCGACGAGCAGTACTTC
CSAGQGFDEQYF
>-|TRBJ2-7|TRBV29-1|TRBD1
TGCAGCGTCCTCTCCCCGGGACAGGGGCGATACGAGCAGTACTTC
CSVLSPGQGRYEQYF
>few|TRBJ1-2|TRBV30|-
TGTGCCTGGAGTAGGGGCTGGACAGATAATGGCTACACCTTC
CAWSRGWTDNGYTF
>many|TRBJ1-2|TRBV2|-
TGTGCCAGCAGAAACAGGGAGGTCTATGGCTACACCTTC
CASRNREVYGYTF
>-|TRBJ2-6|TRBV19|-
TGTGCCAGTAAACAGGTTAGCTCTGGGGCCAACGTCCTGACTTTC
CASKQVSSGANVLTF
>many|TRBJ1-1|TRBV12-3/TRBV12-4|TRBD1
TGTGCCAGCAGTTTAGCGCACAGGGGTGGAACTGAAGCTTTCTTT
CASSLAHRGGTEAFF
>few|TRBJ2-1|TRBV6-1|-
TGTGCCAGCAGTGAACGGGGGCGTTCCTCCTACAATGAGCAGTTCTTC
CASSERGRSSYNEQFF
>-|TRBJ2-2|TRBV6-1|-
TGTGCCAGCAGTACGGGGACAAAGAACACCGGGGAGCTGTTTTTT
CASSTGTKNTGELFF
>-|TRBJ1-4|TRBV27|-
TGTGCCAGCAGACAGGCCGGCAATGAAAAACTGTTTTTT
CASRQAGNEKLFF
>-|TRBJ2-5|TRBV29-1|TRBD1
TGCAGCGTTGATACAGGGGATCGTAGGGAGACCCAGTACTTC
CSVDTGDRRETQYF
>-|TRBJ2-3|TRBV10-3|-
TGTGCCATCGGGGAGCGGGGCACAGATACGCAGTATTTT
CAIGERGTDTQYF
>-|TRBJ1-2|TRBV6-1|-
TGTGCCAGCAGCGGGTACTATGGCTACACCTTC
CASSGYYGYTF
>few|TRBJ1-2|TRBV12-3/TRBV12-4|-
TGTGCCAGCAGCCCCCAGGAATTCTATGGCTACACCTTC
CASSPQEFYGYTF
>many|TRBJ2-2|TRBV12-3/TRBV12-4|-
TGTGCCAGCAGTTCCCCGAAAGTAGTTACCGGGGAGCTGTTTTTT
CASSSPKVVTGELFF
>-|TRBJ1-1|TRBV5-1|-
TGCGCCAGCAGCTTGGCCGGGTTGACGAGGATGAACACTGAAGCTTTCTTT
CASSLAGLTRMNTEAFF
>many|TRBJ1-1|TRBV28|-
TGTGGCATTAGACAGAAGAACACTGAAGCTTTCTTT
CGIRQKNTEAFF
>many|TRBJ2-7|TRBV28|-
TGTGCCAGCAGTTTTAGAGACAGGAGGCTCCTGGAGCAGTACTTC
CASSFRDRRLLEQYF
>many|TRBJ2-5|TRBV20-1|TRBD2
TGCAGTGCTAGATCTAGCGGCCTCCGGGAGACCCAGTACTTC
CSARSSGLRETQYF
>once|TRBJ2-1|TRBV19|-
TGTGCCAGTAGTATAAGCCACAATGAGCAGTTCTTC
CASSISHNEQFF
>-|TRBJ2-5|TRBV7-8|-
TGTGCCAGCAGCTTCCAACCCAGCCCAGAGACCCAGTACTTC
CASSFQPSPETQYF
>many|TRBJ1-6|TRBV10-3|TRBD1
TGTGCCATCAAAAGGGACAGGATGACCTCTAATTCACCCCTCCACTTT
CAIKRDRMTSNSPLHF
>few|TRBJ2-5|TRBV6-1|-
TGTGCCAGTTGTGTGAGGGGAGGATACCAAGAGACCCAGTACTTC
CASCVRGGYQETQYF
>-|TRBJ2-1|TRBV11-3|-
TGTGCCAGCAGCTTCCAAAACGGCCCCAATGAGCAGTTCTTC
CASSFQNGPNEQFF
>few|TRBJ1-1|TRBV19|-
TGTGCCAGTAGTACTCATACAGGGTCGTCGGCTGAAGCTTTCTTT
CASSTHTGSSAEAFF
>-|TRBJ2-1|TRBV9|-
TGTGCCAGCAGCGTAGCCCCGGACTTCTACAATGAGCAGTTCTTC
CASSVAPDFYNEQFF
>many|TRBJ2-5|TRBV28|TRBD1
TGTGCCAGCAAGGGAGGACAGGGAATGGGGGAGACCCAGTACTTC
CASKGGQGMGETQYF
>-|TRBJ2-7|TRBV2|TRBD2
TGTGCCAGCAGGAGGGGGGCGACCGCGGGAGGGCCCTACGAGCAGTACTTC
CASRRGATAGGPYEQYF
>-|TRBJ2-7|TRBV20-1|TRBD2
TGCAGTGCCCTACTACTAGCGCGAAGCTCCTACGAGCAGTACTTC
CSALLLARSSYEQYF
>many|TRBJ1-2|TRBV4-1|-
TGCGCCAGCAGCCAAGAGCAACCGGCACCTAACTATGGCTACACCTTC
CASSQEQPAPNYGYTF
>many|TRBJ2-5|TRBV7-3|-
TGTGCCAGCAGCAAAGAGGAAGAGACCCAGTACTTC
CASSKEEETQYF
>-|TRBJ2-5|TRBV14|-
TGTGCCAGCAGTCCAGTTAGCGGAAACCTCAGAGACGAATACTTC
CASSPVSGNLRDEYF
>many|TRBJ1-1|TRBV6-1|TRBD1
TGTGCCAGTGCGCCGACAGGGCCACCCATGAACACTGAAGCTTTCTTT
CASAPTGPPMNTEAFF
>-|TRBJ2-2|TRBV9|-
TGTGCCAGCAGCGTAGGACAGCTGCGGGGCGGGGAGCTGTTTTTT
CASSVGQLRGGELFF
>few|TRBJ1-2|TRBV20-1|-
TGCAGTGCTACGGACCAATATGGCTACACCTTC
CSATDQYGYTF
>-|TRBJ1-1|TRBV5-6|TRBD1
TGTGCCAGCAGCACACCGGGACAGGGGAACACTGAAGCTTTCTTT
CASSTPGQGNTEAFF